The 18 T cell receptor beta chains given below trace back to one sample, sequenced in a study of blood T cells in healthy people across ages. The second PCR ran roughly 6 to 11 cycles with a sample-barcoded 5' primer and J-beta primers. TCRdb reprocessed the 5' RACE reads with MiXCR, giving one entry per CDR3 protein. The data hold 1.5 million to 2 million distinct CDR3 sequences, with 28% observed a single time. The specimen sequenced was blood. All receptors come from a woman in her 30s in good health.

This clonotype was seen a few times. The V and J genes are TRBV6-5 and TRBJ2-4; TRBD2 aligns across 7 bases. Trimming took 2 bases from V and 0 from J; bases not matched to a gene: 1. Per the germline V gene, CDR1 is MNHEY and CDR2 is SVGAGI. The CDR3 length is 15 residues. The CDR3 DNA is TGTGCCAGCAGTTACCGGGGGGTAGCCAAAAACATTCAGTACTTC. Translated: CASSYRGVAKNIQYF.

This clonotype was counted ten times or more. This chain joins TRBV20-1 and TRBJ2-3; 7 nucleotides line up with TRBD2. Per germline, CDR1 DFQATT and CDR2 SNEGSKA (reference sequence). The CDR3 is made up of 14 amino acids. The V and J ends lost 5 bases and 8 bases, in that order; junction bases with no gene match: 13. The CDR3 DNA is TGCAGTGCTGGGACTCCGAGCGGGATTGTTACGCAGTATTTT. Its translation is CSAGTPSGIVTQYF.

The chain carries TRBV18 and TRBJ2-7; D is uncertain. Trimming stripped 2 bases from V and 2 bases from J, with 7 bases between. CDR1 and CDR2 (germline): KGHSH, LQKENI. CDR3 length: 13 amino acids. The CDR3 sequence: CASSPSKTYEQYF. CDR3 bases: TGTGCCAGCTCACCATCCAAGACCTACGAGCAGTACTTC.

The chain is built from TRBV7-2 and TRBJ2-1; the match to TRBD1 covers 8 bases. The CDR3 consists of 12 residues. CDR1 is SGHTA, CDR2 FQGNSA, per germline. V was pared by 11 bases and J by 12 bases, with 12 bases of the junction left unmatched. The CDR3 sequence: CAGNVTGGGQFF. The CDR3 DNA follows: TGTGCCGGCAACGTCACAGGGGGAGGGCAGTTCTTC.

V and J are TRBV18 and TRBJ1-4; tentatively, D is TRBD1 (5 bases). The V end was cut by 0 bases, the J end by 0 bases, with 8 bases between. There are 16 residues in the CDR3. From germline, CDR1 is KGHSH and CDR2 LQKENI. This CDR3 is CASSPPLTATNEKLFF. The CDR3 DNA is TGTGCCAGCTCACCACCACTGACAGCAACTAATGAAAAACTGTTTTTT.

With respect to this clonotype: The conserved final phenylalanine or tryptophan is absent from the CDR3, which likely points to a read error. V gene TRBV3-1 combines with J gene TRBJ2-7; either TRBD1 or TRBD2 may supply D (5 bases each). V lost 7 bases, J lost 4 bases, and 17 bases lay in between. CDR1 LGHDT and CDR2 YNNKEL come from the germline V gene (reference sequence). The CDR3 sequence is 14 residues long. Here the CDR3 reads CASTLRGVIYEQYC. In nucleotides, the CDR3 is TGTGCCAGCACACTAAGAGGGGTTATTTACGAGCAGTACTGC.

Comment on this clonotype: One end of the junction varies from germline; a read error may be responsible. The chain carries TRBV25-1 and TRBJ2-7; D not certain. Germline V gene lookup returns CDR1 MGHDK and CDR2 SYGVNS. The CDR3 covers 14 residues. The CDR3 nucleotides are TGTTCCAGCAGTGAGATGGTGCCGGTGGGCGAGCAGTACTTC. It specifies CSSSEMVPVGEQYF.

This clonotype has just a few counts. The chain employs TRBV12-3 or TRBV12-4 and TRBJ1-3; D is perhaps TRBD1 (5 bases). Trimming pared 2 bases from V and 7 bases from J, leaving 9 bases between. This CDR3 spans 13 amino acids. The CDR3 spells CASSLQGWNTIYF. CDR3 in DNA: TGTGCCAGCAGTTTACAGGGCTGGAACACCATATATTTT.

The chain recombines TRBV6-6 with TRBJ2-1; 7 bases map to TRBD2. The germline gives CDR1 MNHNY, CDR2 SVGAGI (reference sequence). The CDR3 contains 16 residues. The J segment lost 0 bases and the V segment lost 6 bases, leaving 8 bases of the junction unmatched. The CDR3 nucleotides are TGTGCCAGCAGGGACACGGGAGGCTCCTCCTACAATGAGCAGTTCTTC. Protein product: CASRDTGGSSYNEQFF.

In its sample, this clonotype was seen a few times. The chain recombines TRBV12-3 or TRBV12-4 with TRBJ2-7, with 13 bases matching TRBD2. This CDR3 is 16 amino acids long. The V segment lost 4 bases and the J segment 5 bases; nucleotides outside the gene matches: 8. CDR3 sequence (DNA): TGTGCCAGCAGTTCCCGAGCCGGGACTAGCGGGGACGAGCAGTACTTC. This translates into CASSSRAGTSGDEQYF.

The chain is built from TRBV29-1 and TRBJ2-7; D possibly corresponds to TRBD2 (5 bases). The CDR3 length is 10 residues. Trimming shortened V by 4 bases and J by 7 bases, and 8 bases separated the two germline ends. The V gene's germline CDR1 is SQVTM and CDR2 ANQGSEA. The CDR3: CSVVSGEQYF. The CDR3 nucleotides are TGCAGCGTTGTTTCGGGAGAGCAGTACTTC.

The V and J genes are TRBV6-1 and TRBJ1-1; tentatively, D is TRBD1 (6 bases). The CDR3 consists of 17 residues. Germline CDR1 reads MNHNS; CDR2 reads SASEGT. The germline V and J ends were trimmed by 4 bases and 5 bases, with 23 bases remaining between them. The CDR3 sequence is CASSARLQGLGGTEAFF. The DNA for the CDR3 is TGTGCCAGCAGTGCGCGCCTACAGGGTTTAGGGGGAACTGAAGCTTTCTTT.

This chain uses TRBV29-1 with TRBJ2-3; TRBD1 agrees at 8 bases. The germline V gene encodes CDR1 SQVTM and CDR2 ANQGSEA. This CDR3 has 14 amino acids. Trimming took 8 bases from V and 2 from J; bases not matched to a gene: 9. This chain's CDR3 is CSIYGTGDTDTQYF. CDR3 nucleotide sequence: TGCAGCATCTATGGGACAGGAGACACAGATACGCAGTATTTT.

This clonotype has ten or more counts. V and J are TRBV11-2 and TRBJ2-7; D is uncertain. The end of the DNA fits TRBJ2-5 better, so the J call may be wrong. The germline gives CDR1 SGHAT, CDR2 FQNNGV. The CDR3 contains 12 residues. The CDR3 DNA is TGTGCCAGCAGCTACTCTCCGGGGACCCAGTACTTC. This translates into CASSYSPGTQYF.

The chain carries TRBV20-1 and TRBJ2-3; TRBD2 agrees at 9 bases. Germline values: CDR1 DFQATT, CDR2 SNEGSKA (reference sequence). The CDR3 runs to 15 residues. Trimming removed 5 bases from V and 3 bases from J; junction bases left unmatched: 9. The CDR3: CSAPYSGSGTDTQYF. CDR3 coding DNA: TGCAGTGCTCCCTATAGCGGGAGCGGGACAGATACGCAGTATTTT.

This clonotype was counted between two and nine times. The rearrangement joins TRBV12-3 or TRBV12-4 to TRBJ1-2; TRBD1 might be the D (6 bases). Trimming took 7 bases from V and 4 from J, leaving 19 bases between them. The CDR3 runs 15 residues. The chain's CDR3 is CASTEAVRGTYGYTF. In DNA, the CDR3 is TGTGCCAGCACCGAAGCGGTCAGGGGAACCTATGGCTACACCTTC.

This clonotype appeared a few times. Here the CDR3 DNA reads TGTGCCAGCAGCCCTTCTCGCGGGGCCAACGTCCTGACTTTC. This gives the protein CASSPSRGANVLTF. V gene TRBV3-1 combines with J gene TRBJ2-6; D is unclear. From germline, CDR1 is LGHDT and CDR2 YNNKEL (reference sequence). The length of the CDR3 is 14 residues. V shed 4 bases and J shed 4 bases, with 8 bases lying between them.

As concerns this clonotype: Since a much larger clone is just one base distant, this may be a read error. The gene calls are TRBV10-2 and TRBJ2-4; D possibly uses TRBD1 or TRBD2 (5 bases each). The CDR3 consists of 13 residues. CDR1 is WSHSY and CDR2 is SAAADI in the germline V gene. Trimming removed 11 bases at V and 13 bases at J, with 24 bases between. The CDR3 DNA reads as TGCGCCGTCCGGGACGCCGCCTACAATGAGCAGTACTTC. Protein product: CAVRDAAYNEQYF.